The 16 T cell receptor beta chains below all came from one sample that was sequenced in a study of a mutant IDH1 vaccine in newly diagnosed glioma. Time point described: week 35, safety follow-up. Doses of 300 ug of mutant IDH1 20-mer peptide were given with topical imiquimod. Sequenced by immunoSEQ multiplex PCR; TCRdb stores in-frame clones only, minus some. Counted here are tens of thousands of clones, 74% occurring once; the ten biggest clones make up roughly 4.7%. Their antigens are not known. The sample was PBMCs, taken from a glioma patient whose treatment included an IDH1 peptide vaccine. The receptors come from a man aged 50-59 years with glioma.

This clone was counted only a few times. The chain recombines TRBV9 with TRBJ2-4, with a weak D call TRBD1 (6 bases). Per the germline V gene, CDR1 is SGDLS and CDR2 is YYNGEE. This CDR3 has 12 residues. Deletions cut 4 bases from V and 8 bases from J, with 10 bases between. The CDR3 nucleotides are TGTGCCAGCAGCCCGGACAGTTACATTCAGTACTTC. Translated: CASSPDSYIQYF.

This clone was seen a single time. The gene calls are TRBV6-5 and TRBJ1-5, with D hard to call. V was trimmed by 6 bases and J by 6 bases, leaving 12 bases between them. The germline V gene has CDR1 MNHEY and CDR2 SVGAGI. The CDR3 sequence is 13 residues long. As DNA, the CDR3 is TGTGCCAGCAGCCGGCTCCGCAGTCAGCCCCAGCATTTT. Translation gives CASSRLRSQPQHF.

This chain's CDR3 is CSALQGENQPQHF. CDR3 DNA sequence: TGCAGCGCCTTACAGGGGGAGAATCAGCCCCAGCATTTT. This chain uses TRBV29-1 with TRBJ1-5; TRBD1 agrees at 8 bases. The V gene end was trimmed by 7 bases and the J gene end by 4 bases; junction bases not matched to a gene: 6. This CDR3 comprises 13 residues. Germline CDR1 reads SQVTM; CDR2 reads ANQGSEA.

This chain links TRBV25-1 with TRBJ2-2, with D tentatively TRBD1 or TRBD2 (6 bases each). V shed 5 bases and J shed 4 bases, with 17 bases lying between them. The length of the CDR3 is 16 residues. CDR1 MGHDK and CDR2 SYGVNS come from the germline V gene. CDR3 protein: CASSPLRGARTGELFF. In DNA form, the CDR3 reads TGTGCCAGCAGTCCCCTAAGGGGGGCCCGCACCGGGGAGCTGTTTTTT. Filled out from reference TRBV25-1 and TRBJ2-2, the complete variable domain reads EADIYQTPRYLVIGTGKKITLECSQTMGHDKMYWYQQDPGMELHLIHYSYGVNSTEKGDLSSESTVSRIRTEHFPLTLESARPSHTSQYLCASSPLRGARTGELFFGEGSRLTVL.

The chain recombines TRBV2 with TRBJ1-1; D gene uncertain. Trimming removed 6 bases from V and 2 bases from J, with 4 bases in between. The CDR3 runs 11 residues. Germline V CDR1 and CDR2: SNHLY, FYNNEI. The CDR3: CASSFNTEAFF. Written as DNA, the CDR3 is TGTGCCAGCAGCTTTAACACTGAAGCTTTCTTT.

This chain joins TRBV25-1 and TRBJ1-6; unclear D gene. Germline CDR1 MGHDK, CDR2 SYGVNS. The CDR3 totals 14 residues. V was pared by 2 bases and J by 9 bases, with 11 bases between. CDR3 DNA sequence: TGTGCCAGCAGTGAAAGTAGGTACCCTTCACCCCTCCACTTT. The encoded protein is CASSESRYPSPLHF.

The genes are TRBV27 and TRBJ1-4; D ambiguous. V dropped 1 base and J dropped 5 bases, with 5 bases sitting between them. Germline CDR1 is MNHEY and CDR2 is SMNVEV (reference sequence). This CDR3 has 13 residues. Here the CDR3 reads CASSLFLNEKLFF. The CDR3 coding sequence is TGTGCCAGCAGTTTATTTTTGAATGAAAAACTGTTTTTT. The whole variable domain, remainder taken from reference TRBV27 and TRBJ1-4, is EAQVTQNPRYLITVTGKKLTVTCSQNMNHEYMSWYRQDPGLGLRQIYYSMNVEVTDKGDVPEGYKVSRKEKRNFPLILESPSPNQTSLYFCASSLFLNEKLFFGSGTQLSVL.

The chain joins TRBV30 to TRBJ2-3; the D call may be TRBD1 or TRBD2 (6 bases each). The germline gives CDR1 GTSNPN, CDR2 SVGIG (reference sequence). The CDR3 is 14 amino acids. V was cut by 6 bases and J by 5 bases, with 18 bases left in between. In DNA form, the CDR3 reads TGTGCCTGCCGAGCTCGGGGGCGCGGAGATACGCAGTATTTT. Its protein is CACRARGRGDTQYF.

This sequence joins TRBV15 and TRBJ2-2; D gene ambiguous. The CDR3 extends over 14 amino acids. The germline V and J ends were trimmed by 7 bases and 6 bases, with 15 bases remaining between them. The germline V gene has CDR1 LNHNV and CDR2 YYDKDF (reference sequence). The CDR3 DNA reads TGTGCCACCACCGACCTTATAAGAGCCGGGGAGCTGTTTTTT. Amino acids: CATTDLIRAGELFF.

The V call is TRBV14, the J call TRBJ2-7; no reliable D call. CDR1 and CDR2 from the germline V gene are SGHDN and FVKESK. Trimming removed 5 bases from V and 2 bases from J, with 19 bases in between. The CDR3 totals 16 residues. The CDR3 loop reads CASSGLWGENAYEQYF. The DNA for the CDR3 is TGTGCCAGCAGCGGGCTTTGGGGTGAGAACGCCTACGAGCAGTACTTC.

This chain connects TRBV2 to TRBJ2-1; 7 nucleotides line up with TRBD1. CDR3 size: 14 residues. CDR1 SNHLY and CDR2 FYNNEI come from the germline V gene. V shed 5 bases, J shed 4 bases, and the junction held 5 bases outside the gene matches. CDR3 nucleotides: TGTGCCAGCAGTATACAGGGGCAATACAATGAGCAGTTCTTC. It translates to CASSIQGQYNEQFF.

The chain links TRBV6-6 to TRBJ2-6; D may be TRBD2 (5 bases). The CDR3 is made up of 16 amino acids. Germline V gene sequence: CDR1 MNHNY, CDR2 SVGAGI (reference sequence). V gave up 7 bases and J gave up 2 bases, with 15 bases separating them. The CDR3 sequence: CASTPFQTTGANVLTF. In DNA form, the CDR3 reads TGTGCCAGCACCCCTTTCCAGACTACTGGGGCCAACGTCCTGACTTTC.

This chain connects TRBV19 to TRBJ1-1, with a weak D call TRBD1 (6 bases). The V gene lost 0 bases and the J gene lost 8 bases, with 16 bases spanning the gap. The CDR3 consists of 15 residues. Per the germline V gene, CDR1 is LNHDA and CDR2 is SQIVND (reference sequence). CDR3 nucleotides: TGTGCCAGTAGTATAGAGGGCAGGGGTGCCGGAGAAGCTTTCTTT. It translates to CASSIEGRGAGEAFF.

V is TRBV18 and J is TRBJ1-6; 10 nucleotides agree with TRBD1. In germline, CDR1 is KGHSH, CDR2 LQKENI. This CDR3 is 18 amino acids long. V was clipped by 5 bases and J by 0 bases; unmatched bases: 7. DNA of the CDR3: TGTGCCAGCTCAAGACAGGGGGCGATCGGCTCCTATAATTCACCCCTCCACTTT. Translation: CASSRQGAIGSYNSPLHF.

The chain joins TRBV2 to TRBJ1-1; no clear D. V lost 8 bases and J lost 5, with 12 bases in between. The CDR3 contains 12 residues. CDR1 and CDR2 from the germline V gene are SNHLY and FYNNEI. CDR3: CASGSSRTEAFF. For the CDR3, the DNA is TGTGCCAGCGGTTCCTCGAGAACTGAAGCTTTCTTT. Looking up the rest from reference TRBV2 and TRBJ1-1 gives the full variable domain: EPEVTQTPSHQVTQMGQEVILRCVPISNHLYFYWYRQILGQKVEFLVSFYNNEISEKSEIFDDQFSVERPDGSNFTLKIRSTKLEDSAMYFCASGSSRTEAFFGQGTRLTVV.

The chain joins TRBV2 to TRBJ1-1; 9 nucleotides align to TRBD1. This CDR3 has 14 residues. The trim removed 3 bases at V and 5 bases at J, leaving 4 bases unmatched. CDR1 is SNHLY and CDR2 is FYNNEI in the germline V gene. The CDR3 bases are TGTGCCAGCAGTGAGGGACAGGGAAGAACTGAAGCTTTCTTT. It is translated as CASSEGQGRTEAFF. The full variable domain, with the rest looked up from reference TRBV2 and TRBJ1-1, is EPEVTQTPSHQVTQMGQEVILRCVPISNHLYFYWYRQILGQKVEFLVSFYNNEISEKSEIFDDQFSVERPDGSNFTLKIRSTKLEDSAMYFCASSEGQGRTEAFFGQGTRLTVV.